The 23 T cell receptor beta chains in this list originate from one sample, sequenced in a study of Graves' ophthalmopathy and Graves' hyperthyroidism. Using RNA transcripts, the TCR beta CDR3 regions were amplified. Investigators did first-round RT-PCR with HTBI primers, then second-round multiplex PCR. TCRdb recomputed calls from the multiplex PCR reads with MiXCR, one row per CDR3 protein. In the table there are hundreds of thousands of distinct CDR3 sequences, about a fifth of which are singletons. Sequencing input: peripheral blood. These receptors all come from a woman aged 18-29 years with stable Graves' hyperthyroidism. Some clones in this sample may be carry-over from other donors' samples.

V gene TRBV2 combines with J gene TRBJ1-5; 8 bases match TRBD1. After removal of 8 bases from V and 6 bases from J, the junction contained 9 bases not matched to a gene. From germline, CDR1 is SNHLY and CDR2 FYNNEI. The CDR3 has 14 residues. The CDR3: CASEQDRAGQPQHF. DNA of the CDR3: TGTGCCAGCGAACAGGACAGGGCCGGTCAGCCCCAGCATTTT.

This clonotype appeared many times. The chain employs TRBV12-3 or TRBV12-4 and TRBJ2-7; 10 nucleotides align to TRBD2. Losses at the gene ends were 3 bases for V and 5 bases for J; bases not matched to a gene: 4. CDR3 length: 14 amino acids. The CDR3 DNA reads TGTGCCAGCAGTTTTAGCGGGGGGATCGACGAGCAGTACTTC. Translating it yields CASSFSGGIDEQYF.

In this sample, this clonotype turned up once. The genes are TRBV11-2 and TRBJ2-7, with 8 positions matching TRBD1. Unmatched junction bases numbered 6, after V lost 7 bases and J lost 7 bases. The CDR3 consists of 12 residues. Germline values: CDR1 SGHAT, CDR2 FQNNGV. In DNA, the CDR3 is TGTGCCAGCAACCAGGGGGCGGGGGAGCAGTACTTC. It encodes CASNQGAGEQYF.

This clonotype was seen many times. The chain carries TRBV28 and TRBJ2-5, with no clear D. V gave up 5 bases and J gave up 6 bases, with 16 bases separating them. The CDR3 contains 14 residues. From germline, CDR1 is MDHEN and CDR2 SYDVKM. This chain's CDR3 is CASSITAPAQTQYF. The CDR3, as DNA: TGTGCCAGCAGTATTACCGCCCCGGCGCAGACCCAGTACTTC.

This chain joins TRBV6-1 and TRBJ2-7, with 7 bases aligning to TRBD1. V lost 4 bases and J lost 12; bases outside the gene matches: 15. CDR1 is MNHNS, CDR2 SASEGT, per germline. The CDR3 runs to 14 residues. The DNA for the CDR3 is TGTGCCAGCAGTGCCTCGGGACAGCCTCTTGGATGGTACTTC. Protein sequence: CASSASGQPLGWYF.

This clonotype has at least ten counts. The CDR3 DNA reads TGTGCCAGCAGTGAACCGACAGGGTGGAACACTGAAGCTTTCTTT. Translating it yields CASSEPTGWNTEAFF. This chain links TRBV6-1 with TRBJ1-1; 7 bases line up with TRBD1. The junction had 4 bases not matched to a gene; V was cut back by 2 bases and J by 1 base. The CDR3 is 15 residues long. Germline values: CDR1 MNHNS, CDR2 SASEGT.

The chain uses TRBV11-2 and TRBJ1-1; no clear D gene. The germline CDR1 and CDR2 sequences are SGHAT and FQNNGV. V gave up 5 bases and J gave up 4 bases, with 14 bases separating them. The CDR3 covers 14 residues. In nucleotides, the CDR3 is TGTGCCAGCAGCCCCAAAAGGGCAGTCACTGAAGCTTTCTTT. It yields the protein CASSPKRAVTEAFF.

V and J are TRBV27 and TRBJ1-1; TRBD1 aligns across 9 bases. The CDR3 runs to 16 residues. V shed 3 bases and J 2 bases; nucleotides not matched to a gene: 7. Germline-derived CDR1 and CDR2 are MNHEY and SMNVEV (reference sequence). CDR3 nucleotides: TGTGCCAGCAGTTTGCACAGGGGGCTACGAAACACTGAAGCTTTCTTT. Amino acids: CASSLHRGLRNTEAFF.

This clonotype has at least ten counts. CDR3: CASRKGGQAGETQYF. CDR3 sequence (DNA): TGTGCCAGCAGAAAGGGGGGACAGGCGGGAGAGACCCAGTACTTC. This rearrangement joins TRBV6-5 to TRBJ2-5, with 8 bases identical to TRBD1. From germline, CDR1 is MNHEY and CDR2 SVGAGI. J gave up 4 bases and V 6 bases, and 10 bases lay outside the gene matches. The length of the CDR3 is 15 residues.

The chain has TRBV6-2 or TRBV6-3 and TRBJ1-6, with D hard to call. Germline CDR1 reads MNHEY; CDR2 reads SVGEGT. Between the trimmed V and J ends, which lost 0 bases and 7 bases, there was a span of 10 bases. The CDR3 is 15 residues long. The CDR3 loop reads CASSYSTVENSPLHF. The CDR3 bases are TGTGCCAGCAGTTACTCGACGGTGGAGAATTCACCCCTCCACTTT.

This clonotype was observed many times. The genes are TRBV19 and TRBJ2-5; D unresolved. Trimming cost V 7 bases and J 5 bases, with 20 bases left between them. Germline values: CDR1 LNHDA, CDR2 SQIVND (reference sequence). The CDR3 has 15 amino acids. The CDR3 DNA is TGTGCCAGTACAGACCCTAAGGAGATCGGGGAGACCCAGTACTTC. Translation gives CASTDPKEIGETQYF.

The rearrangement joins TRBV2 to TRBJ2-5, with TRBD2 matching 9 bases. CDR3 length: 14 residues. Germline values: CDR1 SNHLY, CDR2 FYNNEI. V shed 8 bases, J shed 4 bases, and the junction held 8 bases outside the gene matches. In DNA, the CDR3 is TGTGCCAGCGGGCTAGCGGGGAGGGGAGAGACCCAGTACTTC. Translated: CASGLAGRGETQYF.

This clonotype has a count of ten or more. The chain has TRBV6-1 and TRBJ1-5, with a possible D match to TRBD1 (5 bases). The CDR3 extends over 16 amino acids. CDR1 is MNHNS, CDR2 SASEGT, per germline. Trimming pared 4 bases from V and 5 bases from J, leaving 18 bases between. The CDR3 here is CASSANRQGMDQPQHF. The DNA of the CDR3 is TGTGCCAGCAGTGCAAACCGGCAGGGTATGGATCAGCCCCAGCATTTT.

This clonotype was detected many times. The chain is built from TRBV7-9 and TRBJ2-7; unclear D gene. Germline V gene data show CDR1 as SEHNR and CDR2 as FQNEAQ (reference sequence). The CDR3 has 11 residues. V was cut by 0 bases and J by 7 bases, with 4 bases left in between. CDR3 coding DNA: TGTGCCAGCAGCTTAGCCTGGGAGCAGTACTTC. Amino acid sequence: CASSLAWEQYF. The full variable domain, rest sourced from reference TRBV7-9 and TRBJ2-7, is DTGVSQNPRHKITKRGQNVTFRCDPISEHNRLYWYRQTLGQGPEFLTYFQNEAQLEKSRLLSDRFSAERPKGSFSTLEIQRTEQGDSAMYLCASSLAWEQYFGPGTRLTVT.

This clonotype was observed at least ten times. CDR3 loop: CASSQQGWDSPLHF. In DNA form, the CDR3 reads TGTGCCAGCAGCCAACAGGGGTGGGATTCACCCCTCCACTTT. The chain couples TRBV13 to TRBJ1-6; TRBD1 matches at 7 bases. Germline V lookup: CDR1 PRHDT, CDR2 FYEKMQ (reference sequence). CDR3 size: 14 residues. V trimming: 5 bases; J trimming: 8 bases; junction bases outside the gene matches: 6.

This clonotype was observed at least ten times. The genes are TRBV29-1 and TRBJ2-7; 12 bases align to TRBD2. CDR1 is SQVTM and CDR2 is ANQGSEA in the germline V gene. Trimming removed 6 bases from V and 3 bases from J; junction bases left unmatched: 21. The CDR3 has 19 residues. CDR3 nucleotide sequence: TGCAGCGTCCCCCGGTCCCCGACTAGCGGGAGACTTAAGGGCTACGAGCAGTACTTC. Translating it yields CSVPRSPTSGRLKGYEQYF.

There are many counts of this clonotype. The genes are TRBV18 and TRBJ2-5; 8 bases are a match to TRBD1. Trimming cost V 2 bases and J 2 bases; bases outside gene matches: 7. This CDR3 comprises 16 residues. CDR1 is KGHSH and CDR2 is LQKENI in the germline V gene. CDR3 in amino acids: CASSPGDRSGQETQYF. The CDR3, as DNA: TGTGCCAGCTCACCAGGGGACAGGTCAGGGCAAGAGACCCAGTACTTC.

This clonotype was recorded many times. The genes are TRBV11-2 and TRBJ2-7; no clear D gene. This CDR3 region has 15 residues. The ends were cut back, 6 bases at V and 7 bases at J, with 22 bases in the middle. From germline, CDR1 is SGHAT and CDR2 FQNNGV. The CDR3 DNA follows: TGTGCCAGCAGTCACCCCCTTGTCCAATTCTTGGAGCAGTACTTC. This codes for CASSHPLVQFLEQYF.

Concerning this clonotype: One end of the junction is discordant with germline, which a read error may explain. This chain links TRBV27 with TRBJ1-5; D remains unclear. Germline V gene data show CDR1 as MNHEY and CDR2 as SMNVEV (reference sequence). This CDR3 contains 14 residues. In DNA form, the CDR3 reads TGTGCCAGCTCCTCCGGGGTGTACAATCAGCCTCAGCATTTT. This translates into CASSSGVYNQPQHF.

As concerns this clonotype: This may arise from a read error, as a much more abundant clone is one base away. The chain combines TRBV7-2 with TRBJ2-7, with 8 bases that match TRBD1. The length of the CDR3 is 14 residues. V gave up 5 bases and J gave up 7 bases; unmatched junction bases: 10. Germline V CDR1 and CDR2: SGHTA, FQGNSA. The CDR3 spells CASSRQGQWGEQYV. In DNA, the CDR3 is TGTGCCAGCAGCCGACAGGGGCAATGGGGGGAGCAGTACGTC.

For this clonotype: A junction end diverges from the germline sequence, so it may reflect a read error. This chain joins TRBV4-3 and TRBJ2-7; TRBD1 is a possible D gene (6 bases). The CDR3 extends over 15 amino acids. CDR1 and CDR2 from the germline V gene are LGHNA and YSLEER. CDR3: CASSQSWDTVYEQYF. In DNA form, the CDR3 reads TGCGCCAGCAGCCAATCCTGGGACACCGTCTACGAGCAATACTTC.

Ten or more counts support this clonotype. V and J are TRBV6-1 and TRBJ1-3; D is uncertain. The CDR3 contains 14 residues. The germline V and J ends were trimmed by 3 bases and 0 bases, with 6 bases remaining between them. Germline V gene lookup returns CDR1 MNHNS and CDR2 SASEGT. The CDR3 nucleotides are TGTGCCAGCAGTGATGGTGTCTCTGGAAACACCATATATTTT. This sequence encodes CASSDGVSGNTIYF.

This clonotype has a count of ten or more. The DNA of the CDR3 is TGTGCCAGCAGGAAGGGACTTACAGCTAACTATGGCTACACCTTC. Protein sequence: CASRKGLTANYGYTF. The chain combines TRBV6-1 with TRBJ1-2; D may be TRBD1 (5 bases). Germline V lookup: CDR1 MNHNS, CDR2 SASEGT. V lost 6 bases and J 0 bases, leaving 14 bases between the germline ends. The CDR3 loop spans 15 amino acids.